These 9 T cell receptor beta chains originate from one sample sequenced in a study of cytomegalovirus exposure and HLA in healthy donors. Amplification used 60 Vbeta primers and 13 Jbeta primers. Sequencing was performed with immunoSEQ multiplex PCR; in TCRdb, only in-frame clones are kept and a portion is missing. The sample includes about 120,000 clones, 70% of them seen just once. Sequenced input: PBMCs. These receptors all stem from a man younger than 40 in good health and CMV-seropositive.

V gene TRBV29-1 combines with J gene TRBJ2-1; possible D gene TRBD2, 5 bases. Germline V gene sequence: CDR1 SQVTM, CDR2 ANQGSEA. Trimming removed 6 bases at V and 6 bases at J, with 24 bases between. The CDR3 spans 16 residues. The CDR3 DNA follows: TGCAGCGTCAAAACTAGGGAGTATTCGGGGTCCAATGAGCAGTTCTTC. It is translated as CSVKTREYSGSNEQFF.

The chain joins TRBV27 to TRBJ2-1, with 8 bases aligning to TRBD2. The CDR3 sequence is 17 residues long. J lost 8 bases, V lost 3 bases, and 15 bases had no gene match. Germline-derived CDR1 and CDR2 are MNHEY and SMNVEV (reference sequence). This CDR3 is CASSFLRTSPGTYEQFF. The DNA of the CDR3 is TGTGCCAGCAGTTTTTTGAGGACTAGCCCTGGTACATATGAGCAGTTCTTC.

The gene calls are TRBV7-8 and TRBJ1-2, with TRBD1 as a possible D gene (6 bases). This CDR3 region has 15 residues. Deletions cut 1 base from V and 2 bases from J, with 11 bases between. The germline gives CDR1 SGHVS, CDR2 FQNEAQ. The CDR3 sequence is CASSLEGVENYGYTF. DNA of the CDR3: TGTGCCAGCAGCTTAGAGGGGGTAGAAAACTATGGCTACACCTTC.

The chain uses TRBV10-1 and TRBJ1-1, with D possibly TRBD1 on 5 matching bases. Germline V gene lookup returns CDR1 WNHNN and CDR2 SYGVQD (reference sequence). This CDR3 region has 13 residues. V lost 5 bases to trimming and J lost 5 bases, with 12 bases between them. The CDR3 bases are TGCGCCAGCAGTCCGCAGGGAGGGACTGAAGCTTTCTTT. The encoded protein is CASSPQGGTEAFF.

This chain connects TRBV10-3 to TRBJ2-5, with a weak D call TRBD2 (7 bases). There are 14 residues in the CDR3. Trimming took off 2 bases at V and 3 bases at J, with 10 bases between the two ends. Germline-derived CDR1 and CDR2 are ENHRY and SYGVKD. CDR3 loop: CAISEAGAKETQYF. In DNA form, the CDR3 reads TGTGCCATCAGTGAGGCGGGGGCAAAAGAGACCCAGTACTTC.

The chain carries TRBV6-5 and TRBJ1-1, with TRBD1 identical over 7 bases. Germline V CDR1 and CDR2: MNHEY, SVGAGI. V lost 2 bases, J lost 4 bases, and 7 bases stayed unmatched. The CDR3 contains 15 residues. CDR3 in amino acids: CASSYRRGLFTEAFF. The CDR3 DNA follows: TGTGCCAGCAGTTACCGAAGGGGGCTTTTCACTGAAGCTTTCTTT.

The V and J genes are TRBV29-1 and TRBJ1-4; no clear D gene. This CDR3 comprises 12 residues. Germline values: CDR1 SQVTM, CDR2 ANQGSEA. The V end was cut by 3 bases, the J end by 8 bases, with 10 bases between. The CDR3 spells CSVENSGEKLFF. The CDR3 DNA sequence: TGCAGCGTTGAGAACAGCGGGGAAAAACTGTTTTTT.

The chain employs TRBV11-3 and TRBJ2-3; 15 bases map to TRBD2. V lost 1 base to trimming and J lost 7 bases; unmatched junction nucleotides: 3. The CDR3 has 16 residues. Germline-derived CDR1 and CDR2 are SGHNT and YENEEA. In DNA form, the CDR3 reads TGTGCCAGCAGCTTAGCCGGACTAGCGGGAGGGAATACGCAGTATTTT. Translating gives CASSLAGLAGGNTQYF.

The sample holds a few counts of this clone. The V and J genes are TRBV6-1 and TRBJ1-2; 10 positions agree with TRBD1. CDR3 size: 16 residues. Germline CDR1 reads MNHNS; CDR2 reads SASEGT. J lost 3 bases, V lost 1 base, and 5 bases had no gene match. The CDR3 loop reads CASSEGTGGIYYGYTF. CDR3 DNA sequence: TGTGCCAGCAGTGAAGGGACAGGGGGGATTTACTATGGCTACACCTTC.